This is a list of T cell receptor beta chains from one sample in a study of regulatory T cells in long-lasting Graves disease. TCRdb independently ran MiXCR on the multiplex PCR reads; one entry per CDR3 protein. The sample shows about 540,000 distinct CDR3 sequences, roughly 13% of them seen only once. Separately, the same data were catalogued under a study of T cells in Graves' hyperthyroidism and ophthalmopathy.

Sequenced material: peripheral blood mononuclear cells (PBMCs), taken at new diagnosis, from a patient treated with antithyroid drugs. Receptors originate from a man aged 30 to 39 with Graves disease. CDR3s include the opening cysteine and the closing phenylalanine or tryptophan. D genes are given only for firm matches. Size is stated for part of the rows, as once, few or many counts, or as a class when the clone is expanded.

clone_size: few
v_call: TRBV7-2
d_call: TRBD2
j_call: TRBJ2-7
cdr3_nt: TGTGCCTGCAGCTTAGGCTCTATTCTAGCGGTTTACGAGCAGTACTTC
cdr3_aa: CACSLGSILAVYEQYF

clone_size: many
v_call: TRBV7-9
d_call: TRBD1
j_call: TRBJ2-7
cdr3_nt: TGTGCCAGCAGCTCAATTCCGGGACAGGGCTACGAGCAGTACTTC
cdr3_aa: CASSSIPGQGYEQYF

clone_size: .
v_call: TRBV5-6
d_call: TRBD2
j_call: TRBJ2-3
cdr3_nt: TGTGCCAGCAGCGTAGAAAGCGGGAGGGCACATACGCAGTATTTT
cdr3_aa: CASSVESGRAHTQYF

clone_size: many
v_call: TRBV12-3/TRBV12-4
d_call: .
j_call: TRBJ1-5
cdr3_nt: TGTGCCAGCAGCCCGGGGTATGATCAGCCCCAGCATTTT
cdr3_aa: CASSPGYDQPQHF

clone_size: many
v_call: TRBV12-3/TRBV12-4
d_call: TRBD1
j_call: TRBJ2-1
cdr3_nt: TGTGCCAGCGGGGGACAGCGCCACAATGAGCAGTTCTTC
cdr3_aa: CASGGQRHNEQFF

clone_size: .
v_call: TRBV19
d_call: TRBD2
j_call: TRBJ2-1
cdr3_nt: TGTGCCAGTAGTATACCCTGGGCGGGAGGGTTAAGTGAGCAGTTCTTC
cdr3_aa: CASSIPWAGGLSEQFF

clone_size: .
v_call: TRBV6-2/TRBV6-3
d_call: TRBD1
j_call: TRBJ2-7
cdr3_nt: TGTGCCAGCAGGGGACAGGGTACCGAGCAGTACTTC
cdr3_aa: CASRGQGTEQYF

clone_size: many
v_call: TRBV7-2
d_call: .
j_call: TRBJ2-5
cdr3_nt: TGTGCCAGCAGCCAGAGACGCAGCGCCGCGGAGACCCAGTACTTC
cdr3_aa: CASSQRRSAAETQYF

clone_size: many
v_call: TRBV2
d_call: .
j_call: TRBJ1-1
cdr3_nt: TGTGCCAGCAGTGAAAGGGGGATGAACACTGAAGCTTTCTTT
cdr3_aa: CASSERGMNTEAFF

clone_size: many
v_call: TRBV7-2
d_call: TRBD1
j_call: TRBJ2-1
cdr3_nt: TGTGCCAGCAGCTGGCAGGGGGCGATCGATGAGCAGTTCTTC
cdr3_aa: CASSWQGAIDEQFF

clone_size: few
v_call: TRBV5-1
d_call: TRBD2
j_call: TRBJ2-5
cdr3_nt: TGCGCCAGCAGCTTCACTAGCGGGATCGAGACCCAGTACTTC
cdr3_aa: CASSFTSGIETQYF

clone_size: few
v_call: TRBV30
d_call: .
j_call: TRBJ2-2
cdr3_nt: TGTGCCTGGGATGGGGGCGGGGAGCTGTTTTTT
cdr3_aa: CAWDGGGELFF

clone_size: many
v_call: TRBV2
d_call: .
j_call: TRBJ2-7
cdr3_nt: TGTGCCAGCAGTGAAGAACGGAAGTACGAGCAGTACTTC
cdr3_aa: CASSEERKYEQYF

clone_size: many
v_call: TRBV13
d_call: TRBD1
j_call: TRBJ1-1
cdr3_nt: TGTGCCAGCAGCTTCCGGACAGGGTACACTGAAGCTTTCTTT
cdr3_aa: CASSFRTGYTEAFF

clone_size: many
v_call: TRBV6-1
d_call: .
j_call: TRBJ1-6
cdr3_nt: TGTGCCAGCAGTGAAATAACAGCGTATAATTCACCCCTCCACTTT
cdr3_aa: CASSEITAYNSPLHF

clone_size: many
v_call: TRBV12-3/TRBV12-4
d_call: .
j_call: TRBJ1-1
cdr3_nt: TGTGCCAGCAGTTTAGATAACACTGAAGCTTTCTTT
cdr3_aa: CASSLDNTEAFF

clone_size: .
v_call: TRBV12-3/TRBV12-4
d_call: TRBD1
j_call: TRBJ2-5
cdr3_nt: TGTGCCAGCAGTTCACCAGGGACAGGGGGGGAGACCCAGTACTTC
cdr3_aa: CASSSPGTGGETQYF

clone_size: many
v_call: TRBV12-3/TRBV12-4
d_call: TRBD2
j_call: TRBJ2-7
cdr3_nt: TGTGCCAGCAGCCCTAAGCGGGACGGGACCTACGAGCAGTACTTC
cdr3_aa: CASSPKRDGTYEQYF

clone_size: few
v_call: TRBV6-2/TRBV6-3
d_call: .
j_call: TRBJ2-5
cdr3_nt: TGTGCCAGCACACCGGCAAGCCAAGAGACCCAGTACTTC
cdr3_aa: CASTPASQETQYF

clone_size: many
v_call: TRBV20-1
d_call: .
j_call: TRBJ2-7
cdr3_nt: TGCAGTGCTAAGACACTCTACGAGCAGTACTTC
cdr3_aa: CSAKTLYEQYF

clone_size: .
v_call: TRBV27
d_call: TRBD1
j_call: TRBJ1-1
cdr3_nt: TGTGCCAGTGGGACAGCTCAGGGGGTCGGTGAAGCTTTCTTT
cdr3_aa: CASGTAQGVGEAFF

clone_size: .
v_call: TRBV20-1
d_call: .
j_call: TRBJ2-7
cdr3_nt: TGCAGTGCGAGTTACCGGGACCCAGTTGGCGAGCAGTACTTC
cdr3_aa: CSASYRDPVGEQYF

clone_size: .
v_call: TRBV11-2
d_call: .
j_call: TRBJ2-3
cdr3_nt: TGTGCCAGTAGCACCAGAACAGGCAACTCAGATACGCAGTATTTT
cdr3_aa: CASSTRTGNSDTQYF

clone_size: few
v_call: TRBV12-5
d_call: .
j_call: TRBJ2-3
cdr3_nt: TGTGCTAGTGATTATGGGGCAGATACGCAGTATTTT
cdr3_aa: CASDYGADTQYF

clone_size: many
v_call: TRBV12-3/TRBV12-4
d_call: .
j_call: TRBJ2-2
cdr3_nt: TGTGCCAGCAGTTTTTTTGGCGGCCCGAACGGGGAGCTGTTTTTT
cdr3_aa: CASSFFGGPNGELFF

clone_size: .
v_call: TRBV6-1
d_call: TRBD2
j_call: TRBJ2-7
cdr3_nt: TGTGCCAGCAGGACTAGCGTTTCCTACGAGCAGTACTTC
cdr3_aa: CASRTSVSYEQYF

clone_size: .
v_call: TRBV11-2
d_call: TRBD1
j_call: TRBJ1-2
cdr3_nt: TGTGCCAGCAGCGAACTGCCCGGGACAGGGAGCGGCTACACCTTC
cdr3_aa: CASSELPGTGSGYTF

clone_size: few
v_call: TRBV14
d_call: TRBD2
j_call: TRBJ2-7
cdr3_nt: TGTGCCAGCAGCCAGTTACCGGGACTAGCGGGAGGTTCCACCTACGAGCAGTACTTC
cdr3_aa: CASSQLPGLAGGSTYEQYF

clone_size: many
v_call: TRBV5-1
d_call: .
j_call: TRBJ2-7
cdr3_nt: TGCGCCAGCAGCACCGGGACGATAACCTACGAGCAGTACTTC
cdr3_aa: CASSTGTITYEQYF

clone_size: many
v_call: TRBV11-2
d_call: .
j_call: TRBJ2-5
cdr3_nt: TGTGCCAGCAGCTTACCCCTTATAAATTCCGGAGGGGGCGTCCAAGAGACCCAGTACTTC
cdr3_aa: CASSLPLINSGGGVQETQYF

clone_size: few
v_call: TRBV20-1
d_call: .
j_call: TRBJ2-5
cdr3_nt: TGCAGTGCTAGAGAATGGACTCGAGAGACCCAGTACTTC
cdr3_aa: CSAREWTRETQYF

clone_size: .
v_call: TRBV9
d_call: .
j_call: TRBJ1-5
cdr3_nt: TGTGCCAGCAGCGTCGGAGAGGAGGTCAATCAGCCCCAGCATTTT
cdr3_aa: CASSVGEEVNQPQHF

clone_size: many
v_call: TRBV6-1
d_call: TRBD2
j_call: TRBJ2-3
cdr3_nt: TGTGCCAGCCGGCGGGCTAGCGGGAGGCGGGGCACAGATACGCAGTATTTT
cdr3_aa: CASRRASGRRGTDTQYF

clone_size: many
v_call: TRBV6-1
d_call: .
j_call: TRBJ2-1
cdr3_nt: TGTGCCAGCAGGCACTTTCGCGGGACGCACACACATGAGCAGTTCTTC
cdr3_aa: CASRHFRGTHTHEQFF

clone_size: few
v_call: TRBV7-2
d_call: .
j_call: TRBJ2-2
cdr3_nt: TGTGCCAGCTGGATGGACACCTCGGGCACCGGGGGGCTGTTTTTT
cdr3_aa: CASWMDTSGTGGLFF